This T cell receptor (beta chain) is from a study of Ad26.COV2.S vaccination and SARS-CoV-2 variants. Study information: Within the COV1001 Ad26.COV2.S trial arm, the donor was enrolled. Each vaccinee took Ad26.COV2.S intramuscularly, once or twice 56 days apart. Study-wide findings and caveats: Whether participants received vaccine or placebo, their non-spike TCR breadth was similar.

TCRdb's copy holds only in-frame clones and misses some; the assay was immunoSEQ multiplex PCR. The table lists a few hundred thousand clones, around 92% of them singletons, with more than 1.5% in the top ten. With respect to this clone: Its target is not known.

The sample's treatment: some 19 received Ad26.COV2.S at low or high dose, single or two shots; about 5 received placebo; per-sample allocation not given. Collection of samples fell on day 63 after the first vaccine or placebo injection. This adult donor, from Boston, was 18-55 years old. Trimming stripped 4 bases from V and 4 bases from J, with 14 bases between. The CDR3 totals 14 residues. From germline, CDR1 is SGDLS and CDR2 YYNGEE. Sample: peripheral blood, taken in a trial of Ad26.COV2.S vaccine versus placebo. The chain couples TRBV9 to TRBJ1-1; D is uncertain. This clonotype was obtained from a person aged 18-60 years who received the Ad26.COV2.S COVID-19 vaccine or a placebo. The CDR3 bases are TGTGCCAGCAGCTCCGAAGGACGGGCCACTGAAGCTTTCTTT. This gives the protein CASSSEGRATEAFF.